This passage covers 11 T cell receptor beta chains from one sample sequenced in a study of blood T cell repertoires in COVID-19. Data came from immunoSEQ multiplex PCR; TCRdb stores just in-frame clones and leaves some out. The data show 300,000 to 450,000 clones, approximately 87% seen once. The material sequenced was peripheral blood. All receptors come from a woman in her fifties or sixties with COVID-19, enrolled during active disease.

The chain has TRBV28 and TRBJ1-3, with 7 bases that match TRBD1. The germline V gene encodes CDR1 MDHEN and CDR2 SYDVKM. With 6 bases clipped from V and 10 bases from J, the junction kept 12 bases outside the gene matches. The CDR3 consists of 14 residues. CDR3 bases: TGTGCCAGCAGCTATATTACAGGGGAGAGAACCATATATTTT. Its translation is CASSYITGERTIYF.

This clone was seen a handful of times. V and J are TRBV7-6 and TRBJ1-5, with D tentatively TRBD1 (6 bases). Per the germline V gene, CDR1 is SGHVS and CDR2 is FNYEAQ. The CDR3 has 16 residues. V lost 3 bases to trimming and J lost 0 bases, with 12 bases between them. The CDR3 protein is CASSLGGAGSNQPQHF. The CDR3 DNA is TGTGCCAGCAGCTTGGGGGGGGCTGGTAGCAATCAGCCCCAGCATTTT.

CDR3 loop: CASSAGAAGVSNGYTF. CDR3 DNA: TGTGCCAGTAGTGCCGGGGCGGCAGGGGTATCAAATGGCTACACCTTC. The rearrangement uses TRBV19 and TRBJ1-2, with D maybe TRBD1 (6 bases). V was shortened by 5 bases and J by 6 bases, with 22 bases between the two germline ends. Germline CDR1 is LNHDA and CDR2 is SQIVND (reference sequence). The length of the CDR3 is 16 residues.

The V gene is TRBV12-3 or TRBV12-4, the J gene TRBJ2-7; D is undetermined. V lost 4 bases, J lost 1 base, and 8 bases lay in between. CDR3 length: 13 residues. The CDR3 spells CASSSANSYEQYF. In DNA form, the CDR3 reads TGTGCCAGCAGTTCCGCGAATTCCTACGAGCAGTACTTC.

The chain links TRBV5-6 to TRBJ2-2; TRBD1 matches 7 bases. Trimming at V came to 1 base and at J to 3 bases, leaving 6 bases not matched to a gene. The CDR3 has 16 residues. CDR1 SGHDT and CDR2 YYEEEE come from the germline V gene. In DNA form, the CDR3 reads TGTGCCAGCAGCTTGTCAAGGGGGCGGGACACCGGGGAGCTGTTTTTT. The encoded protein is CASSLSRGRDTGELFF.

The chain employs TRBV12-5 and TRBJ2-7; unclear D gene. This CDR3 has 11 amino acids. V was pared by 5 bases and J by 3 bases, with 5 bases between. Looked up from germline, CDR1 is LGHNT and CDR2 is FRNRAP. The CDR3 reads CASGLYYEQYF. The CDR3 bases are TGTGCTAGTGGTCTCTACTACGAGCAGTACTTC. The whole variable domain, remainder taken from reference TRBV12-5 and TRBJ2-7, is DARVTQTPRHKVTEMGQEVTMRCQPILGHNTVFWYRQTMMQGLELLAYFRNRAPLDDSGMPKDRFSAEMPDATLATLKIQPSEPRDSAVYFCASGLYYEQYFGPGTRLTVT.

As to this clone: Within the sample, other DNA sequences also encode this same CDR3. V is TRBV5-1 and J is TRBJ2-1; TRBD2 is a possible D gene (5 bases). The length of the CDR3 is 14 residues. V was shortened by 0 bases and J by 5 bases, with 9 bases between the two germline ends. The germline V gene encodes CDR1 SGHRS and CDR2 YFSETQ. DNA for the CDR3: TGCGCCAGCAGCTTGGTGTCGGGGAACAATGAGCAGTTCTTC. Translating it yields CASSLVSGNNEQFF.

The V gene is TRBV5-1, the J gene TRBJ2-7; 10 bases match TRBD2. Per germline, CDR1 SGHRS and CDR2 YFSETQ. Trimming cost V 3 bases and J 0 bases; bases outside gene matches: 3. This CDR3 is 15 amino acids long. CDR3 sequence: CASSYSSGGSYEQYF. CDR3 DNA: TGCGCCAGCAGCTACTCTAGCGGGGGCTCCTACGAGCAGTACTTC.

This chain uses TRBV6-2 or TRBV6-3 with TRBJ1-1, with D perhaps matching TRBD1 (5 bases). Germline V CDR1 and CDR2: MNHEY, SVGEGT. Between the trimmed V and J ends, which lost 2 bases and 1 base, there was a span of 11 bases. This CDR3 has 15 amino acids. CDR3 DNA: TGTGCCAGCAGTTACCGGTCAGGGTGGAACACTGAAGCTTTCTTT. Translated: CASSYRSGWNTEAFF.

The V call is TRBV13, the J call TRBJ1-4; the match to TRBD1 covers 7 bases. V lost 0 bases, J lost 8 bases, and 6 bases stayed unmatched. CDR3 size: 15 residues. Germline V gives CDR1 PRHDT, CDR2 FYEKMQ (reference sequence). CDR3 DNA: TGTGCCAGCAGCTTAGGACAGGGGTTAGGAGAAAAACTGTTTTTT. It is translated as CASSLGQGLGEKLFF. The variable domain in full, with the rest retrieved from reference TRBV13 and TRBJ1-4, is AAGVIQSPRHLIKEKRETATLKCYPIPRHDTVYWYQQGPGQDPQFLISFYEKMQSDKGSIPDRFSAQQFSDYHSELNMSSLELGDSALYFCASSLGQGLGEKLFFGSGTQLSVL.

CDR3 coding DNA: TGCGCCAGCAGCCAAGGGTGGGGACAGGGGGCCTACGAGCAGTACTTC. It yields the protein CASSQGWGQGAYEQYF. The V gene is TRBV4-1, the J gene TRBJ2-7; 11 nucleotides line up with TRBD1. This CDR3 is built from 16 residues. Losses at the gene ends were 1 base for V and 2 bases for J; bases not matched to a gene: 4. CDR1 is MGHRA, CDR2 YSYEKL, per germline.